These 3 T cell receptor beta chains were sequenced from one sample in a study of Graves' ophthalmopathy and Graves' hyperthyroidism. Amplified TCR beta CDR3 regions were obtained using RNA transcripts as template. Amplification began with first-round RT-PCR using HTBI primers, then second-round multiplex PCR was performed. TCRdb passed the multiplex PCR reads through MiXCR, listing each CDR3 protein once. The sample consists of some 350,000 distinct CDR3 sequences, about a sixth of them appearing once. The material sequenced was peripheral blood. The receptors come from an adult woman with stable Graves' hyperthyroidism.

This clonotype was seen at least ten times. The chain couples TRBV6-1 to TRBJ1-6; the match to TRBD1 covers 7 bases. The CDR3 extends over 17 amino acids. The J segment lost 7 bases and the V segment lost 6 bases, leaving 15 bases of the junction unmatched. The germline gives CDR1 MNHNS, CDR2 SASEGT. CDR3 in DNA: TGTGCCAGCAGCGTCCGACAGGGAAGGATTCTGAATTCACCCCTCCACTTT. This encodes CASSVRQGRILNSPLHF.

The genes are TRBV6-2 or TRBV6-3 and TRBJ2-7, with D hard to call. CDR1 is MNHEY and CDR2 is SVGEGT in the germline V gene. This CDR3 spans 11 amino acids. V was trimmed by 9 bases and J by 3 bases, leaving 9 bases between them. DNA for the CDR3: TGTGCCAGTACGTCGGACTACGAGCAGTACTTC. It specifies CASTSDYEQYF.

The table lists this clonotype with many counts. The chain joins TRBV6-1 to TRBJ2-7; the match to TRBD2 covers 10 bases. This CDR3 contains 15 residues. Germline CDR1 reads MNHNS; CDR2 reads SASEGT. With V trimmed by 5 bases and J by 0 bases, 4 bases remained unmatched. The CDR3 loop reads CASSKSGRASYEQYF. DNA for the CDR3: TGTGCCAGCAGTAAGAGCGGGAGGGCCTCCTACGAGCAGTACTTC.